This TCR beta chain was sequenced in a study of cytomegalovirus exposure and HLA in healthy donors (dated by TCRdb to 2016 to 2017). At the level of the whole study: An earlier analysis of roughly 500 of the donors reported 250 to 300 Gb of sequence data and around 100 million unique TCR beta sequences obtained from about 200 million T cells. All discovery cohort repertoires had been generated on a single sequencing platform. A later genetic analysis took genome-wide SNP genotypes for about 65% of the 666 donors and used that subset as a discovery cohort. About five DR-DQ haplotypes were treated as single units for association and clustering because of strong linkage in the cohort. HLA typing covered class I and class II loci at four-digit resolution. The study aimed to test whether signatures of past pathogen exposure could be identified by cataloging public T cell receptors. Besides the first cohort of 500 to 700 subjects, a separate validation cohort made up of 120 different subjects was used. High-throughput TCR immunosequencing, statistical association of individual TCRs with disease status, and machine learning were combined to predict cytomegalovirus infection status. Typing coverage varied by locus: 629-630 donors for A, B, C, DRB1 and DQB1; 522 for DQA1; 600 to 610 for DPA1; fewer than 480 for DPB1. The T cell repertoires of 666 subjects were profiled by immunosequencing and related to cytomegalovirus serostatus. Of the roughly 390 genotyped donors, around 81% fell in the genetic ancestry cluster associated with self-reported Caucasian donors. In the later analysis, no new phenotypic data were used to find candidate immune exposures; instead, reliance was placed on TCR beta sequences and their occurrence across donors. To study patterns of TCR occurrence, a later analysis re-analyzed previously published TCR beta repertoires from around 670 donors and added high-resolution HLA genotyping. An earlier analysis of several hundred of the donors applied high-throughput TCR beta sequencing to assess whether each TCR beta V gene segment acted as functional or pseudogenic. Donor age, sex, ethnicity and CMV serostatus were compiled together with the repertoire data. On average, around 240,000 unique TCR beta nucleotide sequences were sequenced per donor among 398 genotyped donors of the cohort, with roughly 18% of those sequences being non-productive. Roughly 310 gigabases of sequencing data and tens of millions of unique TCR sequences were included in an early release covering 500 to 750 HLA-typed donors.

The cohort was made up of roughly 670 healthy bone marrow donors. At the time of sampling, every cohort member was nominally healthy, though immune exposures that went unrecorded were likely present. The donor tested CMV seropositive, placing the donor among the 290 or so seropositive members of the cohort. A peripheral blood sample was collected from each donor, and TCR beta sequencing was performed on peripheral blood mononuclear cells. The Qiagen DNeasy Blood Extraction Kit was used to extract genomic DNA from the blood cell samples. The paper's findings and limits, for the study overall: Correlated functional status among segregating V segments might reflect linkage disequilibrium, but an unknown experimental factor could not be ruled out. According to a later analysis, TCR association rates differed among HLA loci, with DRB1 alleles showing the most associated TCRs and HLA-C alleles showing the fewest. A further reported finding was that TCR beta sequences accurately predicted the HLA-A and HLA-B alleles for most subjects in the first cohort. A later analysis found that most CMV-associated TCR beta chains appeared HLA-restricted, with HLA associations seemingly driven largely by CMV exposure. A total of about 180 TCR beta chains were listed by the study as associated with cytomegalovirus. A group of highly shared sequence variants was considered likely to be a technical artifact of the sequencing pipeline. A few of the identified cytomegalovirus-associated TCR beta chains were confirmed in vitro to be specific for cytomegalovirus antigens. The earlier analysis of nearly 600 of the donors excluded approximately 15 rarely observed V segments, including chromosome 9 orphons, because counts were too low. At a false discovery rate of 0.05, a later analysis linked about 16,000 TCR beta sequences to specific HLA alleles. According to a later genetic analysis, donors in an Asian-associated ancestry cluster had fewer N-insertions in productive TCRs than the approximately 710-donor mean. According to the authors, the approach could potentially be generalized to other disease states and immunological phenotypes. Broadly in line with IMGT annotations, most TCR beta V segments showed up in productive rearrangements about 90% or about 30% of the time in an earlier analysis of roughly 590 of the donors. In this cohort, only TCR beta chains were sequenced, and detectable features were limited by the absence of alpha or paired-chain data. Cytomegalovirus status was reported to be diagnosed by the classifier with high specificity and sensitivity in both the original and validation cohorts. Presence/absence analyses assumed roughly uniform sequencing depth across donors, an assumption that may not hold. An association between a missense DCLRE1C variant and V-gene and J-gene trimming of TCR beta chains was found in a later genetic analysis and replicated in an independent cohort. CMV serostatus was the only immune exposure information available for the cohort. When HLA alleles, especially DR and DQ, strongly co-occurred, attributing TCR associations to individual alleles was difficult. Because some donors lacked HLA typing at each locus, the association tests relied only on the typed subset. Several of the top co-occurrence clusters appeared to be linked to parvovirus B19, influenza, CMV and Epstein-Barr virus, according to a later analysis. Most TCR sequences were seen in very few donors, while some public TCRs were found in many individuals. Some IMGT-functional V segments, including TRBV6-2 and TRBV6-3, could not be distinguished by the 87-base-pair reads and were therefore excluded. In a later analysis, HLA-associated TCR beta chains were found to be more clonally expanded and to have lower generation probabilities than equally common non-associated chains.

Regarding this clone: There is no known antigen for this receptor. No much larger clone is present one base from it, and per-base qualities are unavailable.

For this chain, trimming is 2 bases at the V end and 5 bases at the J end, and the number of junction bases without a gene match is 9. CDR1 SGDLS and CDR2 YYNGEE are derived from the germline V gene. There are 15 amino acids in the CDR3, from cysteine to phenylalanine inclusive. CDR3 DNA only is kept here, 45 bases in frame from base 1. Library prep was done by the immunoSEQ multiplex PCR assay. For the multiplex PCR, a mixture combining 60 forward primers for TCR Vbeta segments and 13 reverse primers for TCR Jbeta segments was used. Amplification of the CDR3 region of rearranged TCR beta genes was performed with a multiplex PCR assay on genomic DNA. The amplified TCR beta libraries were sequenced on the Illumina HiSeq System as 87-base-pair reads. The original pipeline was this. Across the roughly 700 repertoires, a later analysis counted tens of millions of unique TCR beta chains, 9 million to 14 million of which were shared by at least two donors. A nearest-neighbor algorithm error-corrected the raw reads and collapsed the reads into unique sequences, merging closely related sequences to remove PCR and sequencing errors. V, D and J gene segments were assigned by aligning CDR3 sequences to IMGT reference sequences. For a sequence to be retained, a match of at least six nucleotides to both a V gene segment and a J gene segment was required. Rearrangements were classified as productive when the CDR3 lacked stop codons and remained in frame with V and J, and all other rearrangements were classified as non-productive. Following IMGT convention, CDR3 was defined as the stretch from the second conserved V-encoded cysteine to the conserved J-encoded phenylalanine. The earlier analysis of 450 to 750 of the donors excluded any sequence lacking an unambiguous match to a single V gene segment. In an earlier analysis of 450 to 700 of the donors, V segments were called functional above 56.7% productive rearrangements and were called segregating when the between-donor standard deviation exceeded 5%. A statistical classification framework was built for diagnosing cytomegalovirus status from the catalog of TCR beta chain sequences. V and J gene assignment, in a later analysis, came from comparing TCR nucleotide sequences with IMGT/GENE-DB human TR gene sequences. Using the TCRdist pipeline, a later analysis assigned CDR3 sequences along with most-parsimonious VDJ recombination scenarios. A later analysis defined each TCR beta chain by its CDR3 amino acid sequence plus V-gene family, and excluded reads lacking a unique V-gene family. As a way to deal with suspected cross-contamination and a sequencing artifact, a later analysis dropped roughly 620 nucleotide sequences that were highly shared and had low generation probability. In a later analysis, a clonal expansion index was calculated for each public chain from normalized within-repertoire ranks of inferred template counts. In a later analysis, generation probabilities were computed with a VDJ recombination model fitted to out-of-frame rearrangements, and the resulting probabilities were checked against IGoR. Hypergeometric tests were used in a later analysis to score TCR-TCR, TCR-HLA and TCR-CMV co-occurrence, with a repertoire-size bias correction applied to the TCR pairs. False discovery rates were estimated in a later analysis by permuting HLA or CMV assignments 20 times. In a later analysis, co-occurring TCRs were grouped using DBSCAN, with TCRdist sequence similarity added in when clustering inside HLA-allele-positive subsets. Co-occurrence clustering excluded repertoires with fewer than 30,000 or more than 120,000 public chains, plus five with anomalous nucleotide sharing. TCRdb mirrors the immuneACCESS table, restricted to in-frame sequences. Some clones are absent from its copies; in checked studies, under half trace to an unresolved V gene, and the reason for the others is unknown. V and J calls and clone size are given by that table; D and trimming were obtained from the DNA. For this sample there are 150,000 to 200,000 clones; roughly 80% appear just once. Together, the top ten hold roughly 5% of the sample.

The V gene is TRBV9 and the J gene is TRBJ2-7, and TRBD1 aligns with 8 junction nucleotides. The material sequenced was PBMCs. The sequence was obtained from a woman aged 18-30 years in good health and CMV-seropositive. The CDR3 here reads CASSVAGGSFHEQYF. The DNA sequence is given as TGTGCCAGCAGCGTCGCAGGGGGCTCTTTCCACGAGCAGTACTTC. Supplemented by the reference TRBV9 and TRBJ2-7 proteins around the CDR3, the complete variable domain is DSGVTQTPKHLITATGQRVTLRCSPRSGDLSVYWYQQSLDQGLQFLIQYYNGEERAKGNILERFSAQQFPDLHSELNLSSLELGDSALYFCASSVAGGSFHEQYFGPGTRLTVT.